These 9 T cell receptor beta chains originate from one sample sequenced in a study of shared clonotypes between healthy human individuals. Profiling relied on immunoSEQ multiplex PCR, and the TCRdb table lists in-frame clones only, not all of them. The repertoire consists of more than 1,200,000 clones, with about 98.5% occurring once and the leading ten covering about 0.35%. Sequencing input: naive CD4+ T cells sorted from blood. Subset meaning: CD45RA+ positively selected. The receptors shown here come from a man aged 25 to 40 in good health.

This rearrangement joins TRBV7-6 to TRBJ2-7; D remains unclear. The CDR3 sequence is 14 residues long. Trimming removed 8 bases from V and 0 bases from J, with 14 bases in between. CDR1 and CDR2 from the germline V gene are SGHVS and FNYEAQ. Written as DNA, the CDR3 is TGTGCCAGCTCCCGAGCTAGGAGCTCCTACGAGCAGTACTTC. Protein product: CASSRARSSYEQYF.

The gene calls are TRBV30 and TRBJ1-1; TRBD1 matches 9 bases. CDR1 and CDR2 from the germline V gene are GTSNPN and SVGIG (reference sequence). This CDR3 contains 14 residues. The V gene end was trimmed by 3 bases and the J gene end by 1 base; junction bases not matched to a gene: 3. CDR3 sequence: CAWSAGQGNTEAFF. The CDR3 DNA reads TGTGCCTGGAGCGCGGGACAGGGGAACACTGAAGCTTTCTTT. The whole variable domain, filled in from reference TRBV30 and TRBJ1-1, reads SQTIHQWPATLVQPVGSPLSLECTVEGTSNPNLYWYRQAAGRGLQLLFYSVGIGQISSEVPQNLSASRPQDRQFILSSKKLLLSDSGFYLCAWSAGQGNTEAFFGQGTRLTVV.

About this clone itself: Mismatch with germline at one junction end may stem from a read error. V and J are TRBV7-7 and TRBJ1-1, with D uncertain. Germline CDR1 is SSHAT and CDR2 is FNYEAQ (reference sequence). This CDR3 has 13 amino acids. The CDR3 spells CASSLDRNTEAFF. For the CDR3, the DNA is TGTGCTAGCAGCTTAGATCGGAACACTGAAGCTTTCTTT.

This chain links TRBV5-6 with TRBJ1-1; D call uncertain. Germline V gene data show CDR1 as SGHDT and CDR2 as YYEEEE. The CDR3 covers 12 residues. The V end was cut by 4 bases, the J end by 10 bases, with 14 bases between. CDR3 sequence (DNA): TGTGCCAGCAGCAATACAGTGGGGAGAGCTTTCTTT. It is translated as CASSNTVGRAFF.

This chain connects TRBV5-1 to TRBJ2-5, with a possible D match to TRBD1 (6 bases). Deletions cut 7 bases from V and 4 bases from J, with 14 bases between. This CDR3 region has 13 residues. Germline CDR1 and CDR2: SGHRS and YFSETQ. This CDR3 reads CASGPQGRETQYF. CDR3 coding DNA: TGCGCCAGCGGTCCCCAGGGGAGAGAGACCCAGTACTTC.

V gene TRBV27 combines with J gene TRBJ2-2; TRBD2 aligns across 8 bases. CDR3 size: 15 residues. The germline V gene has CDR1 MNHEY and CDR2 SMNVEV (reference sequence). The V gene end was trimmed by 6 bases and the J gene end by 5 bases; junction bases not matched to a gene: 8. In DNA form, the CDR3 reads TGTGCCAGCAGCGGTAGCGGGATGAGGACCGGGGAGCTGTTTTTT. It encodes CASSGSGMRTGELFF.

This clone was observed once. The CDR3 protein is CATSREAGRAYEQYF. CDR3 sequence (DNA): TGTGCCACCAGCAGAGAGGCAGGGAGGGCCTACGAGCAGTACTTC. J is TRBJ2-7 and V is TRBV15; 7 bases line up with TRBD2. The trim removed 0 bases at V and 2 bases at J, leaving 4 bases unmatched. The CDR3 is 15 residues long. CDR1 is LNHNV, CDR2 YYDKDF, per germline (reference sequence).

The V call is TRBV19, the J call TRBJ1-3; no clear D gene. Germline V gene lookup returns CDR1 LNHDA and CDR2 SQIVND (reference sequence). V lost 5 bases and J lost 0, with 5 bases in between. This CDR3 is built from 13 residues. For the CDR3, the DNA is TGTGCCAGTAGTTACAGCTCTGGAAACACCATATATTTT. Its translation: CASSYSSGNTIYF.

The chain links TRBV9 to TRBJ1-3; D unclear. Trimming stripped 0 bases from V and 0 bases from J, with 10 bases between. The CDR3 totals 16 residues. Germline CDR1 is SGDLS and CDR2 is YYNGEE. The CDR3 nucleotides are TGTGCCAGCAGCGTAGATCGGGAGCGCTCTGGAAACACCATATATTTT. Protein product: CASSVDRERSGNTIYF. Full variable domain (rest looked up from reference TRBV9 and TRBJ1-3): DSGVTQTPKHLITATGQRVTLRCSPRSGDLSVYWYQQSLDQGLQFLIQYYNGEERAKGNILERFSAQQFPDLHSELNLSSLELGDSALYFCASSVDRERSGNTIYFGEGSWLTVV.